This T cell receptor beta chain derives from a study of blood T cell repertoires in COVID-19. Study-wide context: COVID-19 samples collected from the United States, Italy and Spain covered acute and convalescent phases. In each case, the material was cDNA or gDNA derived from T cells, B-cell-depleted T cells, or PBMCs.

Germline loops: CDR1 KGHDR, CDR2 SFDVKD. Trimming cost V 9 bases and J 5 bases; bases outside gene matches: 5. This CDR3 comprises 13 residues. In the study's own analysis: Amplification of reference gene primers was used by the study to estimate nucleated cell counts. TCRdb's table, derived via immunoSEQ multiplex PCR, lists solely in-frame clones and lacks some. V and J calls and clone size are given by that table; D and trimming were obtained from the DNA. The profile covers roughly 110,000 clones, with 75% to 85% appearing a single time and more than 9% taken by the ten largest. The TCR sequence derives from a human donor in a cohort sampled during active COVID-19. The chain carries TRBV24-1 and TRBJ2-3; 9 nucleotides align to TRBD2. The material sequenced was peripheral blood. The CDR3, as DNA: TGTGCCACCGGGACTAGCTTAGGAGATACGCAGTATTTT. Translating it yields CATGTSLGDTQYF.